The sequence of this T cell receptor (beta chain) was determined in a study of blood T cells in healthy people across ages (dated by TCRdb to the mid-2010s). Context from the whole study: In model experiments, roughly one uniquely barcoded TCR beta cDNA molecule per two T cells was captured by template switching. Age-related changes in TCR beta repertoire diversity were measured in the study by deep sequencing normalized with unique cDNA molecular identifiers. Donors were grouped into four age groups: young (average approximately 16 years), middle-aged (39), aged (around 60) and long-lived (about 89). To avoid experimental bias, donors of different ages were randomly spread across the sequencing lanes. For two donors (one aged 18 to 29 and one aged 80 or older), the study analyzed two additional independent replicas of 1 million unique cDNA reads from the same blood draw.

The approximately 41 donors, aged about 6 to 95 years, were systemically healthy Caucasian individuals from Russia. Around 10 milliliters of peripheral blood were drawn from each donor into EDTA-treated Vacutainer tubes. Ficoll-Paque density-gradient centrifugation was used to isolate PBMCs, with at least 6 million per sample. Total RNA was extracted from PBMCs with Trizol reagent, with at least 5 micrograms obtained per sample. Naive CD45RAhigh/CD27high T cell percentages were measured by flow cytometry on a PBMC aliquot from every donor. From the germline V gene (reference sequence), CDR1 is MNHEY and CDR2 is SMNVEV. CDR3 length: 16 amino acids, cysteine to phenylalanine. Only CDR3 DNA is held: 48 bases, read in frame from base 1. Overall study outcomes, separate from this receptor: The long-lived group showed more naive CD4+ T cells, fewer expanded clones and increased TCR diversity than the aged group, suggesting age selection. Estimates of total diversity from one million sequenced T cells were regarded as lower bounds and underestimates. Because donor CMV infection status was unknown, age-related changes in expanded clonotypes were potentially confounded. Observed TCR beta diversity correlated strongly with the percentage of naive T cells measured by flow cytometry. Since profiling was done on bulk unsorted PBMCs, naive and antigen-experienced compartments could not be conclusively compared. As age increased, observed TCR beta diversity per million T cells dropped in a roughly linear way, and a significant reduction was already evident by age roughly 36.

This clonotype has a single count. This receptor's antigen is unknown. At one of its ends the junction is not consistent with the germline gene, which may arise from a read error. The library was built by means of 5' RACE. The reads were generated on an Illumina HiSeq 2500. A second 7 to 11 cycle PCR used a sample-barcoded 5' primer and a J-beta primer mix. A unique molecular identifier was introduced onto each TCR beta cDNA molecule by a template-switch 5' adaptor carrying 12 random nucleotides. Each sample yielded at least 2.5 million CDR3-containing paired-end reads. The Mint cDNA synthesis kit, primed by a TRBC-specific oligonucleotide, was used to synthesize first-strand cDNA from all RNA. After uracil-DNA glycosylase treatment, a first 18-cycle PCR used universal primers M1SS and BC2_uni_R on all cDNA. The paper's processing steps were these. For normalization, 1 million high-quality reads were randomly selected from each sample, with every read carrying a distinct molecular identifier. Instead of being binned into consensus sequences, reads with shared molecular identifiers were discarded. MiTCR, run with a Q25 quality threshold and the strictest error-elimination algorithm, handled CDR3 identification, clonotype clustering and error correction. A nonparametric unseen species model with Euler transformation was used to estimate lower-bound total TCR beta diversity. The public sequencing data were trimmed at Q25 with fastp and processed into clonotypes with MiXCR by TCRdb, which kept only in-frame beta chains. Rows are combined by CDR3 protein, so each entry shows the most common genes and DNA. These V and J calls are TCRdb output, not the study's own analysis. In this sample the table shows about 670,000 distinct CDR3 sequences, roughly 41% of which occur a single time. The ten biggest clones cover roughly 30% of the sample.

Sequences were obtained from blood. Recombination joined TRBV27 with TRBJ1-4, with the D gene call left open. The receptor's source is a man older than 75 in good health. The DNA reads TGTGCCAGCAGTCACAGAGTGGGGTCCACCAATGAAAAGCTGTTTTTT. Its product reads: CASSHRVGSTNEKLFF.